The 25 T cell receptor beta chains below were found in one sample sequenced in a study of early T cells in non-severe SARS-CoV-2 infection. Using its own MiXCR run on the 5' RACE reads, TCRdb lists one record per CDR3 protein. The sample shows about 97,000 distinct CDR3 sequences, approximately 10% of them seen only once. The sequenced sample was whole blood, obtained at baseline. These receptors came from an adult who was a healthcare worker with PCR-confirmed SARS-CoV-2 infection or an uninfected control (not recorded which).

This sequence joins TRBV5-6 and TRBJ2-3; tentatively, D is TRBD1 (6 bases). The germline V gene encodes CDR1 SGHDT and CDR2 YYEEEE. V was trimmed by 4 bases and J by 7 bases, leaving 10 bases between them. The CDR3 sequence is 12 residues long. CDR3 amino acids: CASSLDSNTQYF. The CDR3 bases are TGTGCCAGCAGCCTGGACAGCAATACGCAGTATTTT.

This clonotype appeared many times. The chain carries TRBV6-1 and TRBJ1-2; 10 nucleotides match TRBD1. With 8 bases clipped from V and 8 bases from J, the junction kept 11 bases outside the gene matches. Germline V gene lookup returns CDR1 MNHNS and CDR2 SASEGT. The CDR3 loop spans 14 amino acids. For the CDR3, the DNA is TGTGCCAGCCAGACAACGACAGGGGGCTACGGCTACACCTTC. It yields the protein CASQTTTGGYGYTF.

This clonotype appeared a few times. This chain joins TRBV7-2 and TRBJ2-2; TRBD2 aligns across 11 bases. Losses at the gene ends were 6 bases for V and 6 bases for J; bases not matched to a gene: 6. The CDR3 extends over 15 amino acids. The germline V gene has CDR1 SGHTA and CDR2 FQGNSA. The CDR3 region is CASRMTSGTSGELFF. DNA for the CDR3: TGTGCCAGCAGGATGACTAGCGGGACCTCCGGGGAGCTGTTTTTT.

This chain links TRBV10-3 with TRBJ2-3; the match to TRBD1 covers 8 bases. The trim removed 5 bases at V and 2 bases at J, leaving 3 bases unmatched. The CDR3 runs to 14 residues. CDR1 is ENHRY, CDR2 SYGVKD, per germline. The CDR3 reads CAISLQGVTDTQYF. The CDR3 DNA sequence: TGTGCCATCAGTCTACAGGGGGTCACAGATACGCAGTATTTT.

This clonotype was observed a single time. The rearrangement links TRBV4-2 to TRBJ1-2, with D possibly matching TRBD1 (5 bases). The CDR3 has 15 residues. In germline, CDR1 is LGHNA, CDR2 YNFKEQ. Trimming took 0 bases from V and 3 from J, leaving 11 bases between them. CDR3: CASSQDRGTHYGYTF. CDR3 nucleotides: TGTGCCAGCAGCCAAGATCGGGGCACACACTATGGCTACACCTTC.

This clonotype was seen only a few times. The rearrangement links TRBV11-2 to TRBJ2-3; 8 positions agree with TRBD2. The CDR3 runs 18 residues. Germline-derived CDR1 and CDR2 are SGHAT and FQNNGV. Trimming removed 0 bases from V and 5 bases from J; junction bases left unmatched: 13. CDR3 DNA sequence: TGTGCCAGCAGCTTAGACGGGACTAGGTGGCCCCGAGGAGATACGCAGTATTTT. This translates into CASSLDGTRWPRGDTQYF.

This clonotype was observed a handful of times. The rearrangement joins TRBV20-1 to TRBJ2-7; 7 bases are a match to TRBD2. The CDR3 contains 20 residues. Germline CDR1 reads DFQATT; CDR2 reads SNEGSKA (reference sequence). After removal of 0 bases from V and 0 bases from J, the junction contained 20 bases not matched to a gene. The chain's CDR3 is CSARDDLSNSLASTSYEQYF. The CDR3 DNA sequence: TGCAGTGCTAGAGATGACTTGTCGAATTCACTAGCGAGTACCTCCTACGAGCAGTACTTC.

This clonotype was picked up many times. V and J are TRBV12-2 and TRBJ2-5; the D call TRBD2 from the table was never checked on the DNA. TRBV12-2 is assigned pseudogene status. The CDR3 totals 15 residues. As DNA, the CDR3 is TGTGCAAGTCGCTTATCGGCGGGAGGCCCGGAGACCCAGTACTTC. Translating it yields CASRLSAGGPETQYF.

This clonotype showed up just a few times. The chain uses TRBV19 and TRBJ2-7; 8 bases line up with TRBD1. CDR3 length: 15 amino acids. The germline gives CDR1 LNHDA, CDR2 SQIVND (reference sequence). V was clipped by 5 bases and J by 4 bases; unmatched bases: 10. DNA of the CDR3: TGTGCCAGTAGTCCAGGGGGCTCTTCGGTATACGAGCAGTACTTC. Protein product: CASSPGGSSVYEQYF.

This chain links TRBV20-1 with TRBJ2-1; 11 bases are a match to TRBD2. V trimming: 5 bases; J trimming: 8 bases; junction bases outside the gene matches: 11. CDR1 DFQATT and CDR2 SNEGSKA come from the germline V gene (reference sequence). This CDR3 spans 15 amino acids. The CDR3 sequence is CSAGNSGRALDEQFF. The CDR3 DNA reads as TGCAGTGCTGGGAATAGCGGGAGGGCTTTGGATGAGCAGTTCTTC.

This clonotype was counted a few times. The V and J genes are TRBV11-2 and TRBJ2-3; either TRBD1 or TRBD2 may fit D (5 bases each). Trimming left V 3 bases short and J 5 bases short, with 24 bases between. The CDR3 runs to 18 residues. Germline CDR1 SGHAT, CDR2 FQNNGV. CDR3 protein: CASSFRGNWGSPGDTQYF. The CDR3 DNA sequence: TGTGCCAGCAGCTTCAGAGGGAATTGGGGGAGCCCAGGAGATACGCAGTATTTT. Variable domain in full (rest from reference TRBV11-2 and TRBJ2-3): EAGVAQSPRYKIIEKRQSVAFWCNPISGHATLYWYQQILGQGPKLLIQFQNNGVVDDSQLPKDRFSAERLKGVDSTLKIQPAKLEDSAVYLCASSFRGNWGSPGDTQYFGPGTRLTVL.

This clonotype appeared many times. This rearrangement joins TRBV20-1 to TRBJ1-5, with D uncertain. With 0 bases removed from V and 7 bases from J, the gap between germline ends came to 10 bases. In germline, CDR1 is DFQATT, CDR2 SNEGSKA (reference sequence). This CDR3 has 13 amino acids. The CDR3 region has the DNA TGCAGTGCTAGAGAGTTGGTGAACCAGCCCCAGCATTTT. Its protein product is CSARELVNQPQHF.

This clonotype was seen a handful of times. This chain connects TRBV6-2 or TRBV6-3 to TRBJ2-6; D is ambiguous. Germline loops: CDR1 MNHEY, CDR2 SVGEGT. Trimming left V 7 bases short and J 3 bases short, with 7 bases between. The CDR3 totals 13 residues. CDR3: CASTSDGANVLTF. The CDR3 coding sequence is TGTGCCAGCACCTCAGATGGGGCCAACGTCCTGACTTTC.

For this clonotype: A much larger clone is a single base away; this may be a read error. The CDR3: CATSDLAPRETYNEQFF. Here the CDR3 DNA reads TGTGCCACCAGCGATCTAGCGCCCCGGGAAACCTACAATGAGCAGTTCTTC. The chain is built from TRBV7-9 and TRBJ2-1; tentatively, D is TRBD2 (6 bases). The CDR3 is 17 residues long. The germline V gene has CDR1 SEHNR and CDR2 FQNEAQ (reference sequence).

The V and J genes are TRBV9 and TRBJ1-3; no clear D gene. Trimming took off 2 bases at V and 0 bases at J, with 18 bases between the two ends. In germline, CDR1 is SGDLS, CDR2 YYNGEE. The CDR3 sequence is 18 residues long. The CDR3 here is CASSVSLTDSYSGNTIYF. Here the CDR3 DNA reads TGTGCCAGCAGCGTTTCCCTCACGGACTCGTACTCTGGAAACACCATATATTTT.

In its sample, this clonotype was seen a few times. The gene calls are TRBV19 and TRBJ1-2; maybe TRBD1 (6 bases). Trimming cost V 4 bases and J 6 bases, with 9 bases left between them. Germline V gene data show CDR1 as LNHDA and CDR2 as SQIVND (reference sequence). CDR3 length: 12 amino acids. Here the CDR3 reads CASSNRDDGYTF. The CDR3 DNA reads TGTGCCAGTAGTAACAGGGACGATGGCTACACCTTC.

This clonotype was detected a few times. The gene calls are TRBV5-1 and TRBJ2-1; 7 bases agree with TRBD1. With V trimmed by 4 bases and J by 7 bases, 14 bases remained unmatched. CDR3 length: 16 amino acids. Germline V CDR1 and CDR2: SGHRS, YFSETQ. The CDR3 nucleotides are TGCGCCAGCAGCCCTGGAATGGGACAGAGGACGAATGAGCAGTTCTTC. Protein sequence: CASSPGMGQRTNEQFF.

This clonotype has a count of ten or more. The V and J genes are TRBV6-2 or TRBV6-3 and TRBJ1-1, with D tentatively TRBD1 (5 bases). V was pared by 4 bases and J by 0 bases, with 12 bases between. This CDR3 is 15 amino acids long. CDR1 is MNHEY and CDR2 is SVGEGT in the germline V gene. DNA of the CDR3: TGTGCCAGCAGTTCAAGCAGGGTTTTGAACACTGAAGCTTTCTTT. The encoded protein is CASSSSRVLNTEAFF.

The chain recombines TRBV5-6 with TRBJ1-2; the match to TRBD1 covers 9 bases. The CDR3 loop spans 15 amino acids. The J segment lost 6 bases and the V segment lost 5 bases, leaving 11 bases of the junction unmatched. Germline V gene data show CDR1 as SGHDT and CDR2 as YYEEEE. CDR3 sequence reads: CASSYPTGGGNGYTF. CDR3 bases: TGTGCCAGCAGTTACCCTACAGGGGGCGGTAATGGCTACACCTTC.

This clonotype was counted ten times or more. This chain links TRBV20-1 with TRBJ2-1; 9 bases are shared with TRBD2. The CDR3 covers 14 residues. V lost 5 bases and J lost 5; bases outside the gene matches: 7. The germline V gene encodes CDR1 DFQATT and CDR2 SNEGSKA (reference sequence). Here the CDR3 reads CSARLSGSHNEQFF. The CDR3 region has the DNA TGCAGTGCTCGACTTAGCGGGAGCCACAATGAGCAGTTCTTC.

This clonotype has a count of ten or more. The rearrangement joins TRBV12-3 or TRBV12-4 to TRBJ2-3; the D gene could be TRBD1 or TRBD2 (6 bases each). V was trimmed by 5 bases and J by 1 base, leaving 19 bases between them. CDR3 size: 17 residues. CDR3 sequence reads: CASSRVSGPGGTDTQYF. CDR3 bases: TGTGCCAGCAGTCGAGTTAGCGGCCCAGGGGGCACAGATACGCAGTATTTT.

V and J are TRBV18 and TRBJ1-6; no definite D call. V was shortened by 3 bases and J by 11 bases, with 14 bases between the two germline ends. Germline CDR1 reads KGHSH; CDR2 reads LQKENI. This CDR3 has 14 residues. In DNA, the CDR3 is TGTGCCAGCTCACCTCCCGTGGCAGGTACACCCCTCCACTTT. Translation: CASSPPVAGTPLHF.

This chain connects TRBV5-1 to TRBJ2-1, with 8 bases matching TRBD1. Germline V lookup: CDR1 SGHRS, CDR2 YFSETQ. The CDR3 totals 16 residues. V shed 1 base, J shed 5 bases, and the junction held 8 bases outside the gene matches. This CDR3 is CASSLISGQGDNEQFF. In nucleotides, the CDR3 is TGCGCCAGCAGCTTGATCTCCGGACAGGGTGACAATGAGCAGTTCTTC.

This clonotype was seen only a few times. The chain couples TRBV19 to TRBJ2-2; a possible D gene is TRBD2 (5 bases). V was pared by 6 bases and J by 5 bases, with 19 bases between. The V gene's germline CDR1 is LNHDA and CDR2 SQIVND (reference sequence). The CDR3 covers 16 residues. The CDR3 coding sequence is TGTGCCAGTAGCCCCCGCTTAGAGGGCCGAACCGGGGAGCTGTTTTTT. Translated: CASSPRLEGRTGELFF.

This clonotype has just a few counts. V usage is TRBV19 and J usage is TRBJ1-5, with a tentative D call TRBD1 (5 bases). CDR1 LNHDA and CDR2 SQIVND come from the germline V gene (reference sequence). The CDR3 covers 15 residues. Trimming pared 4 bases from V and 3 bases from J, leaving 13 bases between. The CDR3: CASSTPDIINQPQHF. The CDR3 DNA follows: TGTGCCAGTAGTACCCCGGACATAATCAATCAGCCCCAGCATTTT.